This T cell receptor (beta chain) was found in a study of cytomegalovirus exposure and HLA in healthy donors. This CDR3 contains 15 residues. The germline gives CDR1 SGDLS, CDR2 YYNGEE. V lost 3 bases and J lost 7; bases outside the gene matches: 7. The study ran its PCR with 60 Vbeta and 13 Jbeta primers. Measured with immunoSEQ multiplex PCR; TCRdb has only the in-frame clones, and not every one. The sample has roughly 130,000 clones; approximately 82% are singletons. Those who donated were healthy bone marrow donors. Findings of the study overall: Upon later analysis, TCR association rates were observed to vary by HLA locus, being highest for DRB1 and lowest for HLA-C. It was shown in a later analysis that HLA-associated TCR beta chains were more clonally expanded than other, equally common chains. In terms of immune exposure information, only CMV serostatus was available.

As concerns this clone: Antigen specificity is unknown.

This clonotype was sampled from a woman under 30 in good health and CMV-seropositive. The chain uses TRBV9 and TRBJ2-7, with 13 bases aligning to TRBD2. Sequencing was carried out using PBMCs. CDR3 sequence reads: CASSATSGGAGEQYF. In DNA, the CDR3 is TGTGCCAGCAGCGCCACTAGCGGGGGGGCGGGAGAGCAGTACTTC.